This T cell receptor (beta chain) was obtained from a study of CD8 T cells in Susac syndrome. Study-level results: As the study acknowledged, the number of individuals who were part of its TCR sequencing and HLA analysis was relatively small.

Trimming shortened V by 0 bases and J by 3 bases, and 0 bases separated the two germline ends. CDR3 length: 10 amino acids. Germline V lookup: CDR1 DFQATT, CDR2 SNEGSKA (reference sequence). To note about this clonotype: Antigen specificity is unknown.

Reverse transcription of roughly 0.5 to 1 ug RNA was performed with random hexamers. The immunoSEQ assay covered 54 Vbeta and 13 Jbeta segments for CDR3. Each CDR3 protein gets one entry after TCRdb re-called the immunoSEQ multiplex PCR reads with MiXCR. This table holds about 130,000 distinct CDR3 sequences, roughly 80% found once. From blood CD8+ and CD4+ T cells, the TCR beta chain was sequenced. While CD8+ and CD4+ T cells were isolated negatively, TEMRA cells were enriched by FACS. Source material: CD8+ T cells from PBMCs. V is TRBV20-1 and J is TRBJ2-7; D gene unclear. The clonotype comes from a human donor with multiple sclerosis. The CDR3 sequence is CSARDYEQYF. The CDR3 coding sequence is TGCAGTGCTAGAGACTACGAGCAGTACTTC.